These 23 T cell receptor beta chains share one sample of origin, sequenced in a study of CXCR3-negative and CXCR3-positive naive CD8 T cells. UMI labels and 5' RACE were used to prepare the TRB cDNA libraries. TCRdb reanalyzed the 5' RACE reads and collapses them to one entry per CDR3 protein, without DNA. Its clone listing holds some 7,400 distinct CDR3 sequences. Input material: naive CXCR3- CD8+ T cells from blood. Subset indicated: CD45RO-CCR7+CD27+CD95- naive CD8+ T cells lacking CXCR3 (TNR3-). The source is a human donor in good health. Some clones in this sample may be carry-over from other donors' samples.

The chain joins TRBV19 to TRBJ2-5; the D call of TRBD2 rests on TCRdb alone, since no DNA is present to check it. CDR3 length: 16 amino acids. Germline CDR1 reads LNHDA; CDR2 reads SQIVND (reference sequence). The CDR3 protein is CASSLLAGEPQETQYF.

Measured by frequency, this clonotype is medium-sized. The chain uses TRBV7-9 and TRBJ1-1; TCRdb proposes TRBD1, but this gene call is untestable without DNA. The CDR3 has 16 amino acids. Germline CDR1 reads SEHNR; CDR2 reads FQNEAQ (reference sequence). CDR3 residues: CASRSPGTAVNTEAFF. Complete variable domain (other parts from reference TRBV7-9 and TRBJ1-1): DTGVSQNPRHKITKRGQNVTFRCDPISEHNRLYWYRQTLGQGPEFLTYFQNEAQLEKSRLLSDRFSAERPKGSFSTLEIQRTEQGDSAMYLCASRSPGTAVNTEAFFGQGTRLTVV.

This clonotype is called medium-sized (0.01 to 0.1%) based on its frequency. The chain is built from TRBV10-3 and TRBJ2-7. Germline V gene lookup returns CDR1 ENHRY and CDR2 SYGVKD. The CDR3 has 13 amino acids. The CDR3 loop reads CATTVDITYEQYF.

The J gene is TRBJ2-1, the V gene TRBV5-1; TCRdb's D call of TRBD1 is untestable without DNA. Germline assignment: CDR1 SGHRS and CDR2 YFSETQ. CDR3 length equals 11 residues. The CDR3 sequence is CASRRGDEQFF.

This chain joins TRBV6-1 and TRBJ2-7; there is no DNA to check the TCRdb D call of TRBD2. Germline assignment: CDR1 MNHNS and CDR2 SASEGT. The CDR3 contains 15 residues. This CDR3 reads CASSELRGGPYEQYF.

This CDR3 reads CASSQRGTYNEQFF. The gene calls are TRBV3-1 and TRBJ2-1; TCRdb lists TRBD2, though no DNA is available to test this call. The CDR3 runs 14 residues. Germline loops: CDR1 LGHDT, CDR2 YNNKEL (reference sequence).

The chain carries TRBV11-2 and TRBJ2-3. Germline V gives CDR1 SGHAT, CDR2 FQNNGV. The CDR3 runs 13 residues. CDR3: CASSMIGTDTQYF.

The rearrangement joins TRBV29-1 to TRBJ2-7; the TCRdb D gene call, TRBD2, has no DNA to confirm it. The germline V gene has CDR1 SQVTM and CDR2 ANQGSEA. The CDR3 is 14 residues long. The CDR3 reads CSVFGGSFSYEQYF.

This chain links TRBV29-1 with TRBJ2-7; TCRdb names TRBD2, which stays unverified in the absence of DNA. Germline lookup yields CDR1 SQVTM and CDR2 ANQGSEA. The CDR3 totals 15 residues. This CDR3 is CSVTGLERATYEQYF.

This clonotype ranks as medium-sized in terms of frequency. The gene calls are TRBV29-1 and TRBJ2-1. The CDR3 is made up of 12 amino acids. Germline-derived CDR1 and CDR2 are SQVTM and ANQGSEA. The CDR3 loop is CSTSGRVNEQFF.

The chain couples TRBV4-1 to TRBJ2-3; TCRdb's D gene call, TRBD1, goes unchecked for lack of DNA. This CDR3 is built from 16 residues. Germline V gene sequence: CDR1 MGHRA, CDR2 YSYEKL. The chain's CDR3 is CASSLPDSGSPDTQYF.

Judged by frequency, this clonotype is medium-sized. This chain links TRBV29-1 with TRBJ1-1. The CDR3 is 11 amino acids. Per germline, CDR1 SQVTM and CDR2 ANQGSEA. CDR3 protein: CSGEWDTEAFF.

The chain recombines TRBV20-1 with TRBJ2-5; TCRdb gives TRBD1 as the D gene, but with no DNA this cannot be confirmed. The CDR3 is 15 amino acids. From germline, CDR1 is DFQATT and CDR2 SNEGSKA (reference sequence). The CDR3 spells CSASTRDDAGGTQYF.

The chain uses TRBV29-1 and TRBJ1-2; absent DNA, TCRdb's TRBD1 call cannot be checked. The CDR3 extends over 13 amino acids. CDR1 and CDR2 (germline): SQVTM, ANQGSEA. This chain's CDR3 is CSLTQVADYGYTF.

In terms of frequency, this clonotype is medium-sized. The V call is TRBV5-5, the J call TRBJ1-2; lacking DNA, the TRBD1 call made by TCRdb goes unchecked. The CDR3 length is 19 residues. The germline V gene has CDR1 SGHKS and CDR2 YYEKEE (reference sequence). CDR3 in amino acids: CASSLYDIPLQGTHYGYTF. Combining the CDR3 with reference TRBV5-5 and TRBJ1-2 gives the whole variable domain DAGVTQSPTHLIKTRGQQVTLRCSPISGHKSVSWYQQVLGQGPQFIFQYYEKEERGRGNFPDRFSARQFPNYSSELNVNALLLGDSALYLCASSLYDIPLQGTHYGYTFGSGTRLTVV.

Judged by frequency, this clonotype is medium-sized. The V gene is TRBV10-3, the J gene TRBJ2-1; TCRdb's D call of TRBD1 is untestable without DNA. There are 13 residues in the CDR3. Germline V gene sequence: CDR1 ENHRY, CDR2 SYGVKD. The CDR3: CAISEISGLEQFF.

This CDR3 reads CASSLAGGPGETQYF. The rearrangement links TRBV7-3 to TRBJ2-5; the D call from TCRdb, TRBD2, cannot be confirmed without DNA. Germline CDR1 and CDR2: SGHTA and FQGTGA. There are 15 residues in the CDR3.

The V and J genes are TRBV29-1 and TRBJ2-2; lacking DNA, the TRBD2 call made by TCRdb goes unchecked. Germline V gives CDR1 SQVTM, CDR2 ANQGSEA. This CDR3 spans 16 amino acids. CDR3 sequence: CSVHLTSGSNTGELFF.

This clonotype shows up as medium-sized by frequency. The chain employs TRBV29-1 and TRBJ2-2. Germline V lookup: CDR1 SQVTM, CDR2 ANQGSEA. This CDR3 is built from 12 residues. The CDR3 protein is CSARTTAGELFF.

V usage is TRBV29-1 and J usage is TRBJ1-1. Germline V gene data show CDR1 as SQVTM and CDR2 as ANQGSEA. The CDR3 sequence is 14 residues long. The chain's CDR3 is CSVAGEVANTEAFF.

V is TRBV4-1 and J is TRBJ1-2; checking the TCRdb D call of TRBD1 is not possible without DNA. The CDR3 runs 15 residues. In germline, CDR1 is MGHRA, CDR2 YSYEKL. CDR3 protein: CASSQVRGKAYGYTF.

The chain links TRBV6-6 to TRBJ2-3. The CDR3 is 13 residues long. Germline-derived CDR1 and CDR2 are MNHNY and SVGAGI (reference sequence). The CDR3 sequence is CASSYSSTDTQYF.

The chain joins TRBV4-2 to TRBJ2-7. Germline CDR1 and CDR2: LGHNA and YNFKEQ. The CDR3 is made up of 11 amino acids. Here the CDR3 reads CASSQEGEQYF.